The 30 T cell receptor beta chains presented below share a single source sample, sequenced in a study of blood T cell repertoires in COVID-19. Data came from immunoSEQ multiplex PCR; TCRdb stores just in-frame clones and leaves some out. The table has some 280,000 clones, roughly 90% seen once. Material: peripheral blood. The receptors stem from a woman between 40 and 50 years old who had recovered from COVID-19.

The table lists this clone with a few counts. The chain couples TRBV10-3 to TRBJ2-2, with 9 nucleotides matching TRBD2. The V segment lost 3 bases and the J segment 1 base; nucleotides outside the gene matches: 6. The germline V gene has CDR1 ENHRY and CDR2 SYGVKD. The CDR3 is 17 residues long. The CDR3 loop reads CAISEFSGSGNTGELFF. The CDR3 DNA reads TGTGCCATCAGTGAATTTAGCGGGAGCGGGAACACCGGGGAGCTGTTTTTT.

The CDR3 coding sequence is TGTGCCAGCTCACTTGAGGAAGAGACCCAGTACTTC. Translated: CASSLEEETQYF. J is TRBJ2-5 and V is TRBV18; D remains ambiguous. The CDR3 contains 12 residues. CDR1 and CDR2 from the germline V gene are KGHSH and LQKENI. The V gene lost 4 bases and the J gene lost 3 bases, with 6 bases spanning the gap.

V gene TRBV6-5 combines with J gene TRBJ1-5; no clear D. Between the trimmed V and J ends, which lost 2 bases and 5 bases, there was a span of 10 bases. The CDR3 runs to 14 residues. Germline V CDR1 and CDR2: MNHEY, SVGAGI. The CDR3 sequence: CASSYGSGYQPQHF. Here the CDR3 DNA reads TGTGCCAGCAGTTACGGATCGGGATATCAGCCCCAGCATTTT.

This chain links TRBV9 with TRBJ2-3, with TRBD2 matching 8 bases. The germline V gene encodes CDR1 SGDLS and CDR2 YYNGEE. V gave up 3 bases and J gave up 3 bases; unmatched junction bases: 6. CDR3 size: 15 residues. The CDR3 protein is CASSDTGGPTDTQYF. CDR3 sequence (DNA): TGTGCCAGCAGCGACACGGGAGGGCCGACAGATACGCAGTATTTT.

The chain joins TRBV14 to TRBJ2-5; 8 bases line up with TRBD2. This CDR3 is built from 14 residues. After removal of 4 bases from V and 3 bases from J, the junction contained 4 bases not matched to a gene. Germline V gene data show CDR1 as SGHDN and CDR2 as FVKESK. The CDR3 region is CASSLSGTEETQYF. CDR3 DNA: TGTGCCAGCAGCCTTAGCGGGACGGAAGAGACCCAGTACTTC.

CDR3 sequence (DNA): TGTGCCAGCATTCGGGGGGACCCTTATAATTCACCCCTCCACTTT. This translates into CASIRGDPYNSPLHF. The chain is built from TRBV7-2 and TRBJ1-6, with D perhaps matching TRBD1 (5 bases). Trimming left V 7 bases short and J 4 bases short, with 14 bases between. The CDR3 spans 15 residues. The germline CDR1 and CDR2 sequences are SGHTA and FQGNSA.

The rearrangement links TRBV5-1 to TRBJ2-3; 12 nucleotides line up with TRBD2. V was clipped by 2 bases and J by 0 bases; unmatched bases: 7. CDR1 SGHRS and CDR2 YFSETQ come from the germline V gene. The CDR3 has 18 amino acids. For the CDR3, the DNA is TGCGCCAGCAGCTTCGACCTAGCGGGAGGGGCTAGCACAGATACGCAGTATTTT. Translating it yields CASSFDLAGGASTDTQYF.

The chain combines TRBV29-1 with TRBJ2-3; 7 bases map to TRBD2. This CDR3 is 12 amino acids long. After removal of 7 bases from V and 4 bases from J, the junction contained 5 bases not matched to a gene. Looked up from germline, CDR1 is SQVTM and CDR2 is ANQGSEA. CDR3 DNA sequence: TGCAGCGGTCGGGCGGGAGCAGATACGCAGTATTTT. Its protein is CSGRAGADTQYF.

The rearrangement uses TRBV7-3 and TRBJ2-3; possible D gene TRBD2, 6 bases. The CDR3 is 15 amino acids. CDR1 is SGHTA, CDR2 FQGTGA, per germline. Between the trimmed V and J ends, which lost 4 bases and 2 bases, there was a span of 13 bases. The CDR3: CASSSRRGDTDTQYF. The CDR3 DNA is TGTGCCAGCAGCTCTAGGAGGGGTGACACAGATACGCAGTATTTT.

This chain connects TRBV19 to TRBJ1-2, with 7 bases lining up with TRBD1. CDR1 and CDR2 (germline): LNHDA, SQIVND (reference sequence). The CDR3 spans 12 residues. V shed 3 bases and J 5 bases; nucleotides not matched to a gene: 0. CDR3 sequence: CASSMTGYGYTF. For the CDR3, the DNA is TGTGCCAGTAGTATGACAGGGTATGGCTACACCTTC.

This chain uses TRBV19 with TRBJ1-2; TRBD1 aligns across 8 bases. Per germline, CDR1 LNHDA and CDR2 SQIVND (reference sequence). The CDR3 length is 15 residues. Trimming at V came to 9 bases and at J to 0 bases, leaving 9 bases not matched to a gene. Here the CDR3 DNA reads TGTGCCAGCCGTTTAAGGACAGGGACTAACTATGGCTACACCTTC. Protein: CASRLRTGTNYGYTF.

The V gene is TRBV6-5, the J gene TRBJ2-6; 7 positions match TRBD1. Unmatched junction bases numbered 4, after V lost 5 bases and J lost 3 bases. There are 15 residues in the CDR3. Germline lookup yields CDR1 MNHEY and CDR2 SVGAGI. CDR3 region: CASSLDRDGANVLTF. For the CDR3, the DNA is TGTGCCAGCAGTCTTGACAGGGATGGGGCCAACGTCCTGACTTTC.

V and J are TRBV4-1 and TRBJ1-6; weak D call: TRBD1 (5 bases). V was trimmed by 0 bases and J by 6 bases, leaving 24 bases between them. The CDR3 length is 20 residues. Germline CDR1 and CDR2: MGHRA and YSYEKL. CDR3 sequence: CASSQDRKGSGPTSNSPLHF. CDR3 nucleotide sequence: TGCGCCAGCAGCCAAGATAGGAAGGGGTCAGGCCCGACAAGTAATTCACCCCTCCACTTT.

The CDR3 DNA reads TGTGCCAGCACACTCCAATGGAGCAATCAGCCCCAGCATTTT. Translating gives CASTLQWSNQPQHF. V is TRBV28 and J is TRBJ1-5; D not certain. V was trimmed by 7 bases and J by 1 base, leaving 11 bases between them. The CDR3 contains 14 residues. Germline-derived CDR1 and CDR2 are MDHEN and SYDVKM.

This clone was seen a handful of times. J is TRBJ1-1 and V is TRBV3-1 (or the pseudogene TRBV3-2), with D maybe TRBD1 (5 bases). The V gene's germline CDR1 is LGHDT and CDR2 YNNKEL (reference sequence). V lost 1 base and J 5 bases, leaving 8 bases between the germline ends. The CDR3 totals 13 residues. The CDR3 DNA follows: TGTGCCAGCAGCCAAGCAGGGAGGACTGAAGCTTTCTTT. It is translated as CASSQAGRTEAFF.

This chain uses TRBV6-6 with TRBJ2-7; 8 nucleotides align to TRBD2. With 0 bases clipped from V and 5 bases from J, the junction kept 6 bases outside the gene matches. Germline V gene data show CDR1 as MNHNY and CDR2 as SVGAGI (reference sequence). CDR3 length: 15 amino acids. CDR3 region: CASSYSPGGPDEQYF. The CDR3 DNA sequence: TGTGCCAGCAGTTACTCGCCGGGAGGGCCTGACGAGCAGTACTTC.

The V gene is TRBV27, the J gene TRBJ1-4; 8 positions agree with TRBD1. CDR1 and CDR2 (germline): MNHEY, SMNVEV (reference sequence). The CDR3 loop spans 13 amino acids. The V and J ends lost 5 bases and 7 bases, in that order; junction bases with no gene match: 3. This chain's CDR3 is CASSRQGFEKLFF. Here the CDR3 DNA reads TGTGCCAGCAGTCGACAGGGGTTTGAAAAACTGTTTTTT.

CDR3 sequence: CASSLDGLAGGLGAKNIQYF. The CDR3 DNA sequence: TGTGCCAGCAGCTTAGATGGGCTAGCGGGAGGGCTCGGGGCGAAAAACATTCAGTACTTC. This chain joins TRBV11-2 and TRBJ2-4, with 12 bases fitting TRBD2. Germline CDR1 and CDR2: SGHAT and FQNNGV. The CDR3 runs 20 residues. The J segment lost 4 bases and the V segment lost 0 bases, leaving 13 bases of the junction unmatched.

The chain employs TRBV7-9 and TRBJ2-7; 8 nucleotides agree with TRBD1. The ends lost 1 base at V and 1 base at J; junction bases unmatched: 9. The CDR3 runs to 17 residues. From germline, CDR1 is SEHNR and CDR2 FQNEAQ (reference sequence). The DNA of the CDR3 is TGTGCCAGCAGCTTAGGACTTCTCCGGGACAGGTCCTACGAGCAGTACTTC. This translates into CASSLGLLRDRSYEQYF.

As DNA, the CDR3 is TGTGCCAGCAGCTTAAGGGGGGGAGAAGACTATGGCTACACCTTC. Its translation is CASSLRGGEDYGYTF. The chain couples TRBV7-3 to TRBJ1-2, with D possibly matching TRBD1 (5 bases). CDR1 is SGHTA, CDR2 FQGTGA, per germline. The V gene lost 1 base and the J gene lost 3 bases, with 12 bases spanning the gap. The CDR3 loop spans 15 amino acids.

The sample holds one count of this clone. The chain combines TRBV5-1 with TRBJ2-3; 9 nucleotides match TRBD2. V was pared by 4 bases and J by 3 bases, with 9 bases of the junction left unmatched. The CDR3 is made up of 16 amino acids. CDR1 is SGHRS, CDR2 YFSETQ, per germline. DNA for the CDR3: TGCGCCAGCAGCCACGGTAGCGGGAGAGGTACAGATACGCAGTATTTT. This gives the protein CASSHGSGRGTDTQYF.

This clone was counted a single time. The CDR3 bases are TGTGCCAGCAGCTTGGTACTAGCGGCTGCAGATACGCAGTATTTT. Amino acid sequence: CASSLVLAAADTQYF. The chain is built from TRBV5-6 and TRBJ2-3; 8 positions agree with TRBD2. The germline V gene encodes CDR1 SGHDT and CDR2 YYEEEE. Losses at the gene ends were 0 bases for V and 4 bases for J; bases not matched to a gene: 4. The CDR3 is made up of 15 amino acids. Using reference TRBV5-6 and TRBJ2-3 for the parts outside the CDR3, the full variable domain is DAGVTQSPTHLIKTRGQQVTLRCSPKSGHDTVSWYQQALGQGPQFIFQYYEEEERQRGNFPDRFSGHQFPNYSSELNVNALLLGDSALYLCASSLVLAAADTQYFGPGTRLTVL.

This clone was picked up one time. This chain links TRBV10-3 with TRBJ2-7, with D maybe TRBD1 (5 bases). Germline values: CDR1 ENHRY, CDR2 SYGVKD. The CDR3 is made up of 13 amino acids. With 3 bases removed from V and 5 bases from J, the gap between germline ends came to 11 bases. The CDR3, as DNA: TGTGCCATCAGTGAATTGTGGGGCCACGAGCAGTACTTC. Protein: CAISELWGHEQYF.

The chain joins TRBV12-3 or TRBV12-4 to TRBJ1-2; TRBD1 matches 7 bases. V shed 6 bases and J 8 bases; nucleotides not matched to a gene: 9. CDR3 size: 13 residues. The CDR3 is CASSLGQARGYTF. CDR3 sequence (DNA): TGTGCCAGCAGCCTAGGACAGGCCAGAGGCTACACCTTC.

The V gene is TRBV9, the J gene TRBJ2-1; 9 bases line up with TRBD1. Germline CDR1 is SGDLS and CDR2 is YYNGEE. The CDR3 runs to 12 residues. With 3 bases clipped from V and 10 bases from J, the junction kept 2 bases outside the gene matches. In DNA form, the CDR3 reads TGTGCCAGCAGCGCGGACAGGGGCGAGCAGTTCTTC. Its translation is CASSADRGEQFF. Supplemented by reference TRBV9 and TRBJ2-1, the full variable domain reads DSGVTQTPKHLITATGQRVTLRCSPRSGDLSVYWYQQSLDQGLQFLIQYYNGEERAKGNILERFSAQQFPDLHSELNLSSLELGDSALYFCASSADRGEQFFGPGTRLTVL.

The rearrangement links TRBV19 to TRBJ1-5, with 7 nucleotides matching TRBD1. CDR1 is LNHDA and CDR2 is SQIVND in the germline V gene (reference sequence). The CDR3 is made up of 16 amino acids. Losses at the gene ends were 5 bases for V and 0 bases for J; bases not matched to a gene: 7. As DNA, the CDR3 is TGTGCCAGTAGTGTTGGACAGGCCAATAGCAATCAGCCCCAGCATTTT. Its translation: CASSVGQANSNQPQHF.

The chain employs TRBV7-9 and TRBJ2-1; 7 positions agree with TRBD2. The CDR3 totals 15 residues. The V segment lost 2 bases and the J segment 4 bases; nucleotides outside the gene matches: 5. The V gene's germline CDR1 is SEHNR and CDR2 FQNEAQ (reference sequence). The CDR3 region is CASSLPGTNYNEQFF. The DNA of the CDR3 is TGTGCCAGCAGCTTACCCGGGACTAATTACAATGAGCAGTTCTTC.

V and J are TRBV28 and TRBJ1-2; tentatively, D is TRBD1 (6 bases). The V end was cut by 2 bases, the J end by 6 bases, with 16 bases between. Germline V CDR1 and CDR2: MDHEN, SYDVKM. The CDR3 is 15 residues long. The CDR3 sequence is CASSLVVSGGDGYTF. Here the CDR3 DNA reads TGTGCCAGCAGTTTAGTTGTTTCGGGGGGCGATGGCTACACCTTC.

CDR3 in amino acids: CAISSAGGSYNEQFF. CDR3 in DNA: TGTGCCATCAGTTCAGCGGGAGGGTCCTACAATGAGCAGTTCTTC. The chain uses TRBV10-3 and TRBJ2-1, with 10 bases lining up with TRBD2. The V gene end was trimmed by 5 bases and the J gene end by 1 base; junction bases not matched to a gene: 2. CDR3 length: 15 amino acids. Germline V CDR1 and CDR2: ENHRY, SYGVKD.

This clone occurred once. The chain carries TRBV27 and TRBJ1-5, with D unclear. Germline-derived CDR1 and CDR2 are MNHEY and SMNVEV (reference sequence). The CDR3 totals 16 residues. V lost 0 bases and J 0 bases, leaving 9 bases between the germline ends. CDR3 in amino acids: CASSLSSGPSNQPQHF. As DNA, the CDR3 is TGTGCCAGCAGTTTATCGTCTGGGCCTAGCAATCAGCCCCAGCATTTT.